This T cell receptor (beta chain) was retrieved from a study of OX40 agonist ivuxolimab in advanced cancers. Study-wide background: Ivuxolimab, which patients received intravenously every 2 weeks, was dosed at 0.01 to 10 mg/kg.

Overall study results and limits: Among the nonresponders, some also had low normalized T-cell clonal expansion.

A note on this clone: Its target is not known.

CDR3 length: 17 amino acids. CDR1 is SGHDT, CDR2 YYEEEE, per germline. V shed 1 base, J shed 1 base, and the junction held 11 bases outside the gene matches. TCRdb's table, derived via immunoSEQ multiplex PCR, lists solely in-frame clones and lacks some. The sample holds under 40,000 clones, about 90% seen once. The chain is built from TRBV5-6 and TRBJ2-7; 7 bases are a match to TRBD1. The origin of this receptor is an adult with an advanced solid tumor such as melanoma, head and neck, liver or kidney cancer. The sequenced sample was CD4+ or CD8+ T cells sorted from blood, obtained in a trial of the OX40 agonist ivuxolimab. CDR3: CASSLPFPGQMSYEQYF. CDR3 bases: TGTGCCAGCAGCTTGCCCTTCCCGGGACAGATGTCCTACGAGCAGTACTTC.